The TCR beta chain under discussion was sequenced for a study of Graves' ophthalmopathy and Graves' hyperthyroidism. The germline V gene has CDR1 GTSNPN and CDR2 SVGIG (reference sequence). The CDR3 is 11 amino acids. V was cut by 5 bases and J by 1 base, with 5 bases left in between. RNA transcripts served as template for amplifying TCR beta CDR3 sequences. After a first-round RT-PCR with HTBI primers, a second-round multiplex PCR was run. One entry per CDR3 protein, called by TCRdb with MiXCR from the multiplex PCR reads. The sample holds a few hundred thousand distinct CDR3 sequences; over 15% are singletons and the top ten take 5.5% to 7%.

The chain couples TRBV30 to TRBJ1-1; no clear D gene. The specimen sequenced was peripheral blood. The clonotype comes from a woman younger than 35 with stable Graves' hyperthyroidism. This chain's CDR3 is CAWSWNTEAFF. In DNA, the CDR3 is TGTGCCTGGTCGTGGAACACTGAAGCTTTCTTT.